The 6 T cell receptor beta chains below all came from one sample that was sequenced in a study of T cells expressing NK-cell markers. From its re-call of the 5' RACE reads, TCRdb lists each CDR3 protein once, without DNA. The ten most abundant clones cover roughly 4.2% of a sample with 200,000 to 300,000 distinct CDR3 sequences. The specimen was blood T cells: a sorted CD56 or NKG2C T cell subset, CD4+ or CD8+ T cells, or bulk PBMC T cells (not recorded which). The receptors were gathered from a woman between 18 and 75 years old in good health.

The chain couples TRBV25-1 to TRBJ2-7. This CDR3 region has 14 residues. CDR1 and CDR2 (germline): MGHDK, SYGVNS. The CDR3 sequence: CASSEGGGSYEQYF.

J is TRBJ2-3 and V is TRBV14; as DNA is missing, the TRBD1 call by TCRdb cannot be tested. Germline-derived CDR1 and CDR2 are SGHDN and FVKESK. The CDR3 has 17 residues. CDR3 amino acids: CASSQDVKGQGTDTQYF. The full variable domain, completed using reference TRBV14 and TRBJ2-3, is EAGVTQFPSHSVIEKGQTVTLRCDPISGHDNLYWYRRVMGKEIKFLLHFVKESKQDESGMPNNRFLAERTGGTYSTLKVQPAELEDSGVYFCASSQDVKGQGTDTQYFGPGTRLTVL.

The rearrangement uses TRBV19 and TRBJ2-5; without DNA, the TCRdb call of TRBD2 cannot be checked. CDR3 length: 14 amino acids. Looked up from germline, CDR1 is LNHDA and CDR2 is SQIVND (reference sequence). The CDR3 loop reads CASTGAGGYGTQYF.

The chain couples TRBV12-3 or TRBV12-4 to TRBJ1-5; TCRdb gives TRBD1 as the D gene, but with no DNA this cannot be confirmed. The CDR3 runs to 15 residues. The CDR3 loop is CASSLAQGANQPQHF.

The chain employs TRBV5-4 and TRBJ2-2; TCRdb proposes TRBD1, but this gene call is untestable without DNA. Germline-derived CDR1 and CDR2 are SGHNT and YYREEE (reference sequence). The CDR3 consists of 15 residues. CDR3 sequence reads: CASSLVQGYTGELFF.

The chain links TRBV7-9 to TRBJ1-1. CDR1 is SEHNR and CDR2 is FQNEAQ in the germline V gene (reference sequence). The CDR3 extends over 13 amino acids. CDR3 sequence reads: CASSSNVGRLAFF.